This TCR beta chain was observed in a study of shared clonotypes between healthy human individuals. Regarding the study as a whole: Memory subsets had estimated richness that was generally smaller than that of naive subsets.

Regarding this clone: Its specificity is unknown. This CDR3 is also generated by other DNA sequences in the sample.

The assay was immunoSEQ multiplex PCR, and TCRdb's table has in-frame clones only and misses some. The sample has approximately 2.4 million clones, under 97% seen once; the top ten hold over 0.1%. Sequencing used naive CD4+ T cells sorted from blood. This sample's subset: CD45RA+ positively selected. The source of this sequence is a man between 18 and 29 years old in good health.

DNA for the CDR3: TGTGCCAGCAGTCCTGGGACAGGTGGAAATCAGCCCCAGCATTTT. Its translation is CASSPGTGGNQPQHF. This rearrangement joins TRBV6-5 to TRBJ1-5; 8 bases map to TRBD1. The germline V gene has CDR1 MNHEY and CDR2 SVGAGI. The CDR3 covers 15 residues. V was pared by 5 bases and J by 4 bases, with 7 bases of the junction left unmatched.